This section outlines one TCR beta chain sequence together with its context. The antigen is unknown. These data belong to a study of cytomegalovirus exposure and HLA in healthy donors. Findings and caveats of the study: Serostatus for CMV was the only available immune exposure information. Later, TCR association rates were found to vary by HLA locus, highest for DRB1 and lowest for HLA-C. Later analysis identified a missense DCLRE1C variant that was linked to TCR beta V- and J-gene trimming. Reports indicate that TCR beta sequences accurately predicted the HLA-A and HLA-B alleles of most subjects.

A multiplex PCR was run with 60 Vbeta primers and 13 Jbeta primers. Only in-frame clones appear in the TCRdb table, and some are missing; sequencing was by immunoSEQ multiplex PCR. The repertoire holds about 140,000 clones, with 80% as singletons. Germline-derived CDR1 and CDR2 are ENHRY and SYGVKD. CDR3 length: 15 residues. V lost 4 bases and J lost 6, with 16 bases in between. This sequence joins TRBV10-3 and TRBJ2-1, with TRBD2 as a possible D gene (6 bases). The sequence derives from a man in his forties or fifties in good health and CMV-seronegative. The sequencing input was PBMCs. The CDR3 DNA reads TGTGCCATCAGTGGGGGCGAGACGGGGGTCAATGAGCAGTTCTTC. It encodes CAISGGETGVNEQFF.